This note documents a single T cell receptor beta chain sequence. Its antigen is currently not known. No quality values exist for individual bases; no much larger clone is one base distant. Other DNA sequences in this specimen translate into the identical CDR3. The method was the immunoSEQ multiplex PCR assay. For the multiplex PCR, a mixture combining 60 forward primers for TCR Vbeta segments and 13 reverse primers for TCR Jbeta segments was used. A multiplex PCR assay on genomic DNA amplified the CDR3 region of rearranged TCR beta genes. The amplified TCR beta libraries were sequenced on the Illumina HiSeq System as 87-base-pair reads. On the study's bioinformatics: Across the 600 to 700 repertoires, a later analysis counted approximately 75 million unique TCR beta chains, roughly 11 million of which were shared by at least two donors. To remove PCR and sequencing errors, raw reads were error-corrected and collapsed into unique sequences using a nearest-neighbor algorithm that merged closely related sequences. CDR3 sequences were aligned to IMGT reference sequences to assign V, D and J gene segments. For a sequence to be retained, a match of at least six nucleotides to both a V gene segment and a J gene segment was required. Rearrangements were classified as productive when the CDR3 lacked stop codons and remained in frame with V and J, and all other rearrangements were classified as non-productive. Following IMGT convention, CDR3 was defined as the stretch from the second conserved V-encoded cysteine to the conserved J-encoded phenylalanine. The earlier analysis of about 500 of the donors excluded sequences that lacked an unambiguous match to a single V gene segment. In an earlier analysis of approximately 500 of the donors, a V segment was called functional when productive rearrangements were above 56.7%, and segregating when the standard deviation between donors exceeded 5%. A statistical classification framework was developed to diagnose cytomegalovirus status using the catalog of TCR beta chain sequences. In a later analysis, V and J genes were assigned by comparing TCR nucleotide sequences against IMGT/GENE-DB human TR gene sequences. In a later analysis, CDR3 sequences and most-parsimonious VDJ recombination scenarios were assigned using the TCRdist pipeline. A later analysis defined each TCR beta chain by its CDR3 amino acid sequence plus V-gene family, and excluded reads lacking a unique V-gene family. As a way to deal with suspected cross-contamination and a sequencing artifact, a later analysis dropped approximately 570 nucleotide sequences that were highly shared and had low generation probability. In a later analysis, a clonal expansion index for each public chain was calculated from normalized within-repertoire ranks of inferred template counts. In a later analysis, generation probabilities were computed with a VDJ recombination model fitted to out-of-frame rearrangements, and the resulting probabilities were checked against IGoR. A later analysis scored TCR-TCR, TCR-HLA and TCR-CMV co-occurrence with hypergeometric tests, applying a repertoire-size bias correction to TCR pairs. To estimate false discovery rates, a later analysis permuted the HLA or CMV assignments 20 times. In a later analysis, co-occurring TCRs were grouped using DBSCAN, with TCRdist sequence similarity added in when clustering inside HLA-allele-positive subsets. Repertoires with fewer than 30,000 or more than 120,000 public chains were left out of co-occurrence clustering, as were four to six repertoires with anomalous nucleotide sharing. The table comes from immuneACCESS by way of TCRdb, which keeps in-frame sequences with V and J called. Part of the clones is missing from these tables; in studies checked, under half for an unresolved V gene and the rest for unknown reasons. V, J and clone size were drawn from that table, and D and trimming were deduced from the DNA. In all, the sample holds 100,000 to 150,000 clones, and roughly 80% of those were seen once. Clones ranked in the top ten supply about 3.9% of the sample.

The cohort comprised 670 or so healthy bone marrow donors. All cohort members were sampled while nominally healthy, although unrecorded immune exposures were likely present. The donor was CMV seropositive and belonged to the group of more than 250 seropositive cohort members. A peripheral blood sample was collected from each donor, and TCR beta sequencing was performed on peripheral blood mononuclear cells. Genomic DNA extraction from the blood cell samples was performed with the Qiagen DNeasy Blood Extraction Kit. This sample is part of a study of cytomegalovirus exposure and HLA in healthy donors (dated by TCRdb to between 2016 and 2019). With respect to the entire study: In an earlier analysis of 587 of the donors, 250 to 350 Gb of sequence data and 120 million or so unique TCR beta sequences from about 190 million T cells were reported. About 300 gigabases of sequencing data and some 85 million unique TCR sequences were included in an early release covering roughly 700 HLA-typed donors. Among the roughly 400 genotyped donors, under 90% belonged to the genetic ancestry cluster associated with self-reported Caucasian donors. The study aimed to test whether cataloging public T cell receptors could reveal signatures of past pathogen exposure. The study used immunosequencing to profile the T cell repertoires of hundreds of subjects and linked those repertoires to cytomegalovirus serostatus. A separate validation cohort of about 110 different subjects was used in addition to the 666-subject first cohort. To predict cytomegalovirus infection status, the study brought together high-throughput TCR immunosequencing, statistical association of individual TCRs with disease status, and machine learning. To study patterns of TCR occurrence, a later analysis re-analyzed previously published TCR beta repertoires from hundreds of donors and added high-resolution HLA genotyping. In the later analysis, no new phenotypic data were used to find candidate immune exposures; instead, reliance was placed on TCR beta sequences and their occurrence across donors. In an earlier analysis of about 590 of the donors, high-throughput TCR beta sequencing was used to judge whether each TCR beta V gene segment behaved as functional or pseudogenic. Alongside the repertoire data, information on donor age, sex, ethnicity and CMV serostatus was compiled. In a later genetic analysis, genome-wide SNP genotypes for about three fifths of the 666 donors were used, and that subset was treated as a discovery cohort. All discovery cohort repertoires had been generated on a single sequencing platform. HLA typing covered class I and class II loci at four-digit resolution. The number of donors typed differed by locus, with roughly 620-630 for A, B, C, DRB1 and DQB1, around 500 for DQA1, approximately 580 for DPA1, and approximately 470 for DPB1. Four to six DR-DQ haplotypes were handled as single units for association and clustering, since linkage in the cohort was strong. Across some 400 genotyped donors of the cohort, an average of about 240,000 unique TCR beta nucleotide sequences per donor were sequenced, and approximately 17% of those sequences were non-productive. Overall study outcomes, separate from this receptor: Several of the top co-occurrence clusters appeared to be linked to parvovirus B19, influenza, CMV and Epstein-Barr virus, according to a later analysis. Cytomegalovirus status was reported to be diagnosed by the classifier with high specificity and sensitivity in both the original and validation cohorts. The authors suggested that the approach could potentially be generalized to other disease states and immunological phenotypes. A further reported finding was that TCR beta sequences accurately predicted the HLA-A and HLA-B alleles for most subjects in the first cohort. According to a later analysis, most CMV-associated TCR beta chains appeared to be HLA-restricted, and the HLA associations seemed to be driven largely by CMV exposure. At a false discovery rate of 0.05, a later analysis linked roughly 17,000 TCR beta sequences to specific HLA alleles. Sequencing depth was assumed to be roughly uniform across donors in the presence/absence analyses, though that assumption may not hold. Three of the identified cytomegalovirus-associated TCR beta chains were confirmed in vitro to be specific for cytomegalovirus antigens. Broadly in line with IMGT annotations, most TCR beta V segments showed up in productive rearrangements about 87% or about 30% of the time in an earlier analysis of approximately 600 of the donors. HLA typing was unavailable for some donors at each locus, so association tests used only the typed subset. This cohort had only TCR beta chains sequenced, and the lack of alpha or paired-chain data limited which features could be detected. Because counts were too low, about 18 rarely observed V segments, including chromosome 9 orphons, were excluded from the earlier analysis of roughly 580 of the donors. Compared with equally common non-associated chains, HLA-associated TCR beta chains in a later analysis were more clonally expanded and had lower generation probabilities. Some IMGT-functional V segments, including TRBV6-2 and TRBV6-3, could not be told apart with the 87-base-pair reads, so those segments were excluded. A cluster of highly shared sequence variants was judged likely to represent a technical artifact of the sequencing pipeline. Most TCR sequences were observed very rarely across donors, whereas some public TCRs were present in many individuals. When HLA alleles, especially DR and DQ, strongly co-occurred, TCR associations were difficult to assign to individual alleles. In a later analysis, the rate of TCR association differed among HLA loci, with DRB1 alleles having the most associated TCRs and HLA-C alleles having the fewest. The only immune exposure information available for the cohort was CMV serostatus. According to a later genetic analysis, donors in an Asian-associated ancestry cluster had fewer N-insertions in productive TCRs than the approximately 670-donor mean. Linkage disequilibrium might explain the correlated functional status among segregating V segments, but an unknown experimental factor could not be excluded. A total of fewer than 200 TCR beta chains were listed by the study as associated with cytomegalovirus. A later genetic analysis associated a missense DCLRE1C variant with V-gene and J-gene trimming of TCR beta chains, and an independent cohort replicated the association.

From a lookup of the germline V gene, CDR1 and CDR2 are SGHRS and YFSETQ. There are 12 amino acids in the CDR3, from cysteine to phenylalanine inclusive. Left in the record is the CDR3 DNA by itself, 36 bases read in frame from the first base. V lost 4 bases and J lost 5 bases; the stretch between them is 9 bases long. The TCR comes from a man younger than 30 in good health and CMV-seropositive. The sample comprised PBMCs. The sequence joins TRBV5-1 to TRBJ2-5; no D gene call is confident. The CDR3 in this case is CASSLARETQYF. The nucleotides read TGCGCCAGCAGCCTGGCTCGGGAGACCCAGTACTTC.